The 8 T cell receptor beta chains in this list originate from one sample, sequenced in a study of CD8+ T cells in alopecia areata. Treatment meaning: oral pan-JAK inhibitor, 5-10 mg twice daily. RNA, once extracted, was reverse transcribed into cDNA for use as the sequencing template. Here immunoSEQ multiplex PCR was the method, and the copy in TCRdb shows in-frame clones only, minus some. The table lists roughly 140,000 clones, roughly 80% of them singletons. The sample was CD8+ T cells sorted from blood, taken at week 4, from a patient treated with tofacitinib. The receptors were sampled from a human donor with alopecia areata.

J is TRBJ2-1 and V is TRBV6-1, with 7 bases aligning to TRBD1. V was clipped by 6 bases and J by 10 bases; unmatched bases: 6. There are 12 residues in the CDR3. Germline lookup yields CDR1 MNHNS and CDR2 SASEGT. The CDR3 region has the DNA TGTGCCAGCAGCAGGGGACAGCTAGAGCAGTTCTTC. Its protein is CASSRGQLEQFF.

This clone was counted a single time. The chain's CDR3 is CASSLGDYYGYTF. DNA of the CDR3: TGCGCCAGCAGCCTAGGGGATTACTATGGCTACACCTTC. The rearrangement uses TRBV5-1 and TRBJ1-2, with D perhaps TRBD1 (5 bases). The length of the CDR3 is 13 residues. The germline V and J ends were trimmed by 4 bases and 3 bases, with 10 bases remaining between them. Germline-derived CDR1 and CDR2 are SGHRS and YFSETQ.

This chain connects TRBV7-2 to TRBJ2-1; 7 bases match TRBD1. Germline lookup yields CDR1 SGHTA and CDR2 FQGNSA. Trimming took 1 base from V and 4 from J; bases not matched to a gene: 7. The CDR3 sequence is 16 residues long. CDR3 loop: CASSLGPGTAYNEQFF. In nucleotides, the CDR3 is TGTGCCAGCAGCTTAGGCCCCGGGACAGCATACAATGAGCAGTTCTTC.

The J gene is TRBJ2-6, the V gene TRBV6-1; 9 bases line up with TRBD1. V was pared by 3 bases and J by 1 base, with 10 bases of the junction left unmatched. Germline CDR1 and CDR2: MNHNS and SASEGT. The CDR3 length is 19 residues. In DNA form, the CDR3 reads TGTGCCAGCAGTGAGGGTGGGGACAGGGAGCTGTCTGGGGCCAACGTCCTGACTTTC. The encoded protein is CASSEGGDRELSGANVLTF.

In this sample, this clone is medium-sized. This sequence joins TRBV15 and TRBJ1-5; D unresolved. CDR3 length: 14 residues. Germline CDR1 reads LNHNV; CDR2 reads YYDKDF (reference sequence). V lost 7 bases and J 0 bases, leaving 10 bases between the germline ends. CDR3 region: CATTTTDSNQPQHF. The CDR3 DNA reads as TGTGCCACCACTACGACGGATAGCAATCAGCCCCAGCATTTT.

This chain connects TRBV9 to TRBJ2-1; D is possibly TRBD2 (7 bases). CDR1 is SGDLS and CDR2 is YYNGEE in the germline V gene. Trimming stripped 4 bases from V and 1 base from J, with 18 bases between. The CDR3 is made up of 17 amino acids. In DNA, the CDR3 is TGTGCCAGCAGCCCCCGGGCACAGGGAGGGTCCTACAATGAGCAGTTCTTC. Translating it yields CASSPRAQGGSYNEQFF.

The rearrangement uses TRBV7-9 and TRBJ2-7; 7 bases line up with TRBD1. V shed 2 bases, J shed 2 bases, and the junction held 3 bases outside the gene matches. The CDR3 has 14 residues. Germline V gene sequence: CDR1 SEHNR, CDR2 FQNEAQ (reference sequence). The CDR3 loop is CASSLPGQPYEQYF. CDR3 in DNA: TGTGCCAGCAGCTTACCGGGACAGCCCTACGAGCAGTACTTC.

This clone was observed a few times. The chain uses TRBV29-1 and TRBJ2-1; D gene unclear. Per germline, CDR1 SQVTM and CDR2 ANQGSEA. The V gene lost 0 bases and the J gene lost 8 bases, with 5 bases spanning the gap. The CDR3 contains 11 residues. For the CDR3, the DNA is TGCAGCGTTGAAGATCTGGATGAGCAGTTCTTC. As protein: CSVEDLDEQFF.